This T cell receptor (beta chain) was documented in a study of T cells in Graves' hyperthyroidism and ophthalmopathy. Study background: The blood sample was taken at first diagnosis, before treatment began. Study observations and caveats: Ophthalmopathy and stable hyperthyroidism were told apart by a 13 V-J model. The model identified upcoming ophthalmopathy a median around 6 months ahead of onset.

With duration under 3 months, ophthalmopathy was active: Clinical Activity Score at least 3, NOSPECS at least 4. Amplification of TCR beta CDR3 regions was performed using RNA transcripts as template. Carried out on the TCR CDR3, a first-round RT-PCR used the HTBI primer set. TCRdb ran MiXCR on the multiplex PCR reads and lists one entry per CDR3 protein. Here the sample spans hundreds of thousands of distinct CDR3 sequences, about 14% being singletons. The V gene lost 3 bases and the J gene lost 0 bases, with 12 bases spanning the gap. CDR1 is DFQATT, CDR2 SNEGSKA, per germline (reference sequence). CDR3 size: 15 residues. This clonotype was counted ten times or more. The antigen remains undetermined.

This chain links TRBV20-1 with TRBJ2-1; D is possibly TRBD2 (5 bases). This sequence was found in a woman in her forties or fifties with Graves' ophthalmopathy. Sequencing used blood. CDR3 DNA: TGCAGTGCTAGGGGCCGAGGGAGCTCCTACAATGAGCAGTTCTTC. It yields the protein CSARGRGSSYNEQFF.